Shown below are 19 T cell receptor beta chains from a single sample sequenced in a study of blood T cell repertoires in COVID-19 (dated by TCRdb to about 2020). Library construction relied on the immunoSEQ multiplex PCR assay. The source is immuneACCESS, and TCRdb retained only in-frame sequences with V and J called. Part of the clones is not carried over; for the studies checked, unresolved V genes explain less than half of this, and the remainder is unexplained. Here the sample has approximately 70,000 clones; 75% to 95% occur a single time. The top ten hold about 5.1% of the sample. The specimen sequenced was peripheral blood. The receptors originated from a woman aged 18-29 years with acute or convalescent COVID-19.

The chain is built from TRBV28 and TRBJ1-4, with 7 bases identical to TRBD1. The CDR3 has 15 amino acids. The ends lost 3 bases at V and 7 bases at J; junction bases unmatched: 8. Germline V lookup: CDR1 MDHEN, CDR2 SYDVKM. The CDR3 sequence: CASSFKGAGGEKLFF. The CDR3 coding sequence is TGTGCCAGCAGTTTTAAGGGGGCAGGGGGTGAAAAACTGTTTTTT.

The chain uses TRBV6-2 or TRBV6-3 and TRBJ2-4, with D unresolved. The V end lost 2 bases, the J end lost 7 bases, and 15 bases lay between the germline ends. The germline V gene has CDR1 MNHEY and CDR2 SVGEGT. The CDR3 is 15 residues long. The CDR3 nucleotides are TGTGCCAGCAGTTACGGCGACTCTAGGCAGAACATTCAGTACTTC. The encoded protein is CASSYGDSRQNIQYF.

The chain links TRBV11-2 to TRBJ2-1; 8 bases match TRBD2. Germline CDR1 SGHAT, CDR2 FQNNGV. The J segment lost 8 bases and the V segment lost 5 bases, leaving 2 bases of the junction unmatched. The CDR3 covers 12 residues. The CDR3, as DNA: TGTGCCAGCAGCCCGGGGGGGGATGAGCAGTTCTTC. Its protein product is CASSPGGDEQFF. Together with reference TRBV11-2 and TRBJ2-1, the CDR3 gives the full variable domain: EAGVAQSPRYKIIEKRQSVAFWCNPISGHATLYWYQQILGQGPKLLIQFQNNGVVDDSQLPKDRFSAERLKGVDSTLKIQPAKLEDSAVYLCASSPGGDEQFFGPGTRLTVL.

The rearrangement uses TRBV6-5 and TRBJ2-7; tentatively, D is TRBD2 (6 bases). This CDR3 region has 14 residues. Germline V gene lookup returns CDR1 MNHEY and CDR2 SVGAGI. V lost 8 bases and J 6 bases, leaving 20 bases between the germline ends. The CDR3 nucleotides are TGTGCCAGCCGAGGAGGGCCCCGCCCTGGCGAGCAGTACTTC. This encodes CASRGGPRPGEQYF.

The rearrangement joins TRBV19 to TRBJ1-2, with D possibly being TRBD1 (6 bases). CDR3 length equals 15 residues. Trimming took 7 bases from V and 6 from J, leaving 21 bases between them. Germline V gene lookup returns CDR1 LNHDA and CDR2 SQIVND (reference sequence). This chain's CDR3 is CASTAGLGAINGYTF. The CDR3 nucleotides read TGTGCCAGTACCGCGGGCCTGGGGGCGATTAATGGCTACACCTTC.

The chain employs TRBV20-1 and TRBJ2-5; D gene uncertain. Trimming removed 3 bases at V and 1 base at J, with 6 bases between. The CDR3 totals 12 residues. Germline V gene data show CDR1 as DFQATT and CDR2 as SNEGSKA (reference sequence). DNA for the CDR3: TGCAGTGCTAGTTACTCCCAAGAGACCCAGTACTTC. Protein: CSASYSQETQYF.

This chain links TRBV27 with TRBJ1-1, with unresolved D. V was shortened by 8 bases and J by 8 bases, with 3 bases between the two germline ends. The CDR3 runs to 8 residues. CDR1 and CDR2 from the germline V gene are MNHEY and SMNVEV (reference sequence). CDR3 sequence reads: CASEEAFF. The CDR3 coding sequence is TGTGCCAGCGAGGAAGCTTTCTTT.

This chain connects TRBV4-2 to TRBJ2-7; 8 bases line up with TRBD2. Germline V gene data show CDR1 as LGHNA and CDR2 as YNFKEQ. V was pared by 0 bases and J by 2 bases, with 6 bases of the junction left unmatched. The CDR3 sequence is 16 residues long. CDR3 sequence reads: CASSQESRGGAYEQYF. The DNA of the CDR3 is TGTGCCAGCAGCCAAGAATCCCGGGGGGGGGCCTACGAGCAGTACTTC.

The genes are TRBV7-2 and TRBJ2-3, with TRBD2 as a possible D gene (6 bases). The germline V and J ends were trimmed by 1 base and 1 base, with 15 bases remaining between them. CDR1 is SGHTA, CDR2 FQGNSA, per germline. This CDR3 spans 17 amino acids. The CDR3 spells CASSLGITGGGTDTQYF. The CDR3 nucleotides read TGTGCCAGCAGCTTAGGCATTACAGGCGGGGGCACAGATACGCAGTATTTT.

The V gene is TRBV5-1, the J gene TRBJ1-6, with a tentative D call TRBD1 (5 bases). V was clipped by 3 bases and J by 10 bases, with 20 bases between them. The CDR3 spans 16 residues. Per germline, CDR1 SGHRS and CDR2 YFSETQ. CDR3 coding DNA: TGCGCCAGCAGCTCGACTTTTGGGGGGATTGGGTCACCCCTCCACTTT. Protein product: CASSSTFGGIGSPLHF.

This clone came up once. This rearrangement joins TRBV10-3 to TRBJ2-1, with TRBD2 as a possible D gene (6 bases). The germline V and J ends were trimmed by 7 bases and 5 bases, with 18 bases remaining between them. CDR1 is ENHRY and CDR2 is SYGVKD in the germline V gene. There are 15 residues in the CDR3. Here the CDR3 reads CAIKAAAGWDNEQFF. As DNA, the CDR3 is TGTGCCATCAAGGCGGCGGCGGGATGGGACAATGAGCAGTTCTTC.

The chain employs TRBV4-1 and TRBJ2-1, with 13 bases fitting TRBD2. With 0 bases clipped from V and 7 bases from J, the junction kept 12 bases outside the gene matches. CDR1 and CDR2 (germline): MGHRA, YSYEKL. CDR3 length equals 19 residues. CDR3 coding DNA: TGCGCCAGCAGCCAAGACACAGGGCAAACTAGCGGGAGGGAGAATGAGCAGTTCTTC. Amino acids: CASSQDTGQTSGRENEQFF.

The chain couples TRBV7-2 to TRBJ2-5; D might be TRBD1 (5 bases). Trimming stripped 4 bases from V and 2 bases from J, with 8 bases between. This CDR3 spans 13 amino acids. Germline V CDR1 and CDR2: SGHTA, FQGNSA. The CDR3 here is CASSYRTQETQYF. The CDR3 nucleotides read TGTGCCAGCAGCTACAGGACGCAAGAGACCCAGTACTTC. The complete variable domain, with remaining parts taken from reference TRBV7-2 and TRBJ2-5, reads GAGVSQSPSNKVTEKGKDVELRCDPISGHTALYWYRQSLGQGLEFLIYFQGNSAPDKSGLPSDRFSAERTGGSVSTLTIQRTQQEDSAVYLCASSYRTQETQYFGPGTRLLVL.

A single count supports this clone. The chain combines TRBV6-4 with TRBJ2-1; TRBD2 might be the D (5 bases). Germline V lookup: CDR1 MRHNA, CDR2 SNTAGT. V lost 6 bases, J lost 6 bases, and 15 bases lay in between. The CDR3 consists of 14 residues. CDR3 region: CASRTWTDPNEQFF. CDR3 DNA sequence: TGTGCCAGCAGGACCTGGACTGACCCCAATGAGCAGTTCTTC.

Only a few counts were recorded for this clone. The chain links TRBV7-9 to TRBJ2-3, with 7 bases that match TRBD2. The CDR3 loop spans 15 amino acids. V lost 2 bases, J lost 2 bases, and 4 bases stayed unmatched. Looked up from germline, CDR1 is SEHNR and CDR2 is FQNEAQ (reference sequence). CDR3 sequence reads: CASSLIRDYTDTQYF. CDR3 nucleotide sequence: TGTGCCAGCAGCTTAATCCGGGACTACACAGATACGCAGTATTTT.

The chain joins TRBV7-2 to TRBJ1-4; D unclear. The V end was cut by 5 bases, the J end by 0 bases, with 16 bases between. Per germline, CDR1 SGHTA and CDR2 FQGNSA. This CDR3 region has 17 residues. The CDR3 sequence is CASSPRGALSTNEKLFF. Here the CDR3 DNA reads TGTGCCAGCAGCCCGAGAGGCGCGCTATCAACTAATGAAAAACTGTTTTTT.

V gene TRBV7-2 combines with J gene TRBJ1-2; 9 bases map to TRBD1. This CDR3 spans 14 amino acids. Germline V CDR1 and CDR2: SGHTA, FQGNSA. J gave up 9 bases and V 5 bases, and 10 bases lay outside the gene matches. The CDR3 region is CASSGRDRVGRYTF. CDR3 bases: TGTGCCAGCAGCGGAAGGGACAGGGTCGGTCGCTACACCTTC.

V usage is TRBV4-3 and J usage is TRBJ2-2, with TRBD1 identical over 8 bases. Germline-derived CDR1 and CDR2 are LGHNA and YSLEER. V shed 3 bases, J shed 6 bases, and the junction held 9 bases outside the gene matches. The CDR3 extends over 16 amino acids. CDR3 loop: CASSHRTGPQAGELFF. In nucleotides, the CDR3 is TGCGCCAGCAGCCATCGGACAGGGCCTCAAGCCGGGGAGCTGTTTTTT.

This clone turned up a few times. This chain links TRBV6-2 or TRBV6-3 with TRBJ2-1; D uncertain. This CDR3 has 13 residues. Germline assignment: CDR1 MNHEY and CDR2 SVGEGT. The V end lost 5 bases, the J end lost 3 bases, and 8 bases lay between the germline ends. The CDR3 is CASSRPSYNEQFF. The CDR3 DNA sequence: TGTGCCAGCAGTCGTCCTAGCTACAATGAGCAGTTCTTC.